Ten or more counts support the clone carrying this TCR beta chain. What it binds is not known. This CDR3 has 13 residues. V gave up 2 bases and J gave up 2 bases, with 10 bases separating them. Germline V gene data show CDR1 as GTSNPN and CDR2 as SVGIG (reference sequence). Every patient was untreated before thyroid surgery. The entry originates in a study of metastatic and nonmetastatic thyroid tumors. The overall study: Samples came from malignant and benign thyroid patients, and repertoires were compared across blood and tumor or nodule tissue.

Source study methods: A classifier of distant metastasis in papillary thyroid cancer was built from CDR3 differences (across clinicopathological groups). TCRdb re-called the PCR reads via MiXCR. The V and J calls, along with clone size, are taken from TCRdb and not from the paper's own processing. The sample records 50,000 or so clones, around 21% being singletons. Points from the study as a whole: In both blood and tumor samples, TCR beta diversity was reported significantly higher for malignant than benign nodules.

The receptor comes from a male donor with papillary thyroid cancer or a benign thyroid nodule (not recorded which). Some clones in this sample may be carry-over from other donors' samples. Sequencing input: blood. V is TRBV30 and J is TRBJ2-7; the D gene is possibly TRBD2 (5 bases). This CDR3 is CAWSRAEAYEQYF. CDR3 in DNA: TGTGCCTGGAGTCGAGCGGAGGCCTACGAGCAGTACTTC.